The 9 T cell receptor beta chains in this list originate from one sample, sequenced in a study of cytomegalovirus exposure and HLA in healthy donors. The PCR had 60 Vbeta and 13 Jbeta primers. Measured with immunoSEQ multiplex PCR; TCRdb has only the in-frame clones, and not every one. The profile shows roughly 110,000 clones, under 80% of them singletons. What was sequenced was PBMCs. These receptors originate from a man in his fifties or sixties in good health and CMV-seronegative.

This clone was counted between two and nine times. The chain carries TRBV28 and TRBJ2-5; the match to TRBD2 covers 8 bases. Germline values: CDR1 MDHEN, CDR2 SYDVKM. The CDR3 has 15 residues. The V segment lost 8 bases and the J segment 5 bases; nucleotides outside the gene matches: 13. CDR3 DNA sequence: TGTGCCAGCGGACCGGGACTAGGAGTAGGGGAGACCCAGTACTTC. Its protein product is CASGPGLGVGETQYF. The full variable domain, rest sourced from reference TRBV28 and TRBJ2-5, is DVKVTQSSRYLVKRTGEKVFLECVQDMDHENMFWYRQDPGLGLRLIYFSYDVKMKEKGDIPEGYSVSREKKERFSLILESASTNQTSMYLCASGPGLGVGETQYFGPGTRLLVL.

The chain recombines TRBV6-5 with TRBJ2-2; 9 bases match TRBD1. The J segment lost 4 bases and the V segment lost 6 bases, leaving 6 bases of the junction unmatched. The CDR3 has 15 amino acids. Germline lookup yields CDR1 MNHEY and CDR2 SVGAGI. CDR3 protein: CASSHRGRATGELFF. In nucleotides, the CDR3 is TGTGCCAGCAGCCACAGGGGGCGGGCCACCGGGGAGCTGTTTTTT.

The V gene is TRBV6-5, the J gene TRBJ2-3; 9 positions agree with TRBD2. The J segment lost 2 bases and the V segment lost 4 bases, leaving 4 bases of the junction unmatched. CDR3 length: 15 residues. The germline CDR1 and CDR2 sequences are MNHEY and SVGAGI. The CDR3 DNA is TGTGCCAGCAGTTGGCTAGCGGGGAACACAGATACGCAGTATTTT. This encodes CASSWLAGNTDTQYF.

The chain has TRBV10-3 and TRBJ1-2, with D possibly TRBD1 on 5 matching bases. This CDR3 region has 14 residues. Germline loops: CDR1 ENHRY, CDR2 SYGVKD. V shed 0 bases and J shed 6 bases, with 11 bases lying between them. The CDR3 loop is CAISESLGGNGYTF. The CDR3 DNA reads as TGTGCCATCAGTGAGTCTTTGGGGGGGAATGGCTACACCTTC.

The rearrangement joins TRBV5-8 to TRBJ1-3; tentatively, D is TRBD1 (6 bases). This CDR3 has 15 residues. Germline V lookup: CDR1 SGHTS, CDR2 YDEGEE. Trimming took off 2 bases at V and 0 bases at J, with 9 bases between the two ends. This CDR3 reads CASSFTGLSGNTIYF. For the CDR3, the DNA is TGTGCCAGCAGCTTTACAGGGCTCTCTGGAAACACCATATATTTT.

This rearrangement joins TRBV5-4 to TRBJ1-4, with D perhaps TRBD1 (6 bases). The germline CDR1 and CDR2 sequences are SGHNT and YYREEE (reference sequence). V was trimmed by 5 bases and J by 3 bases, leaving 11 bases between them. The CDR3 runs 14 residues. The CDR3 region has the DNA TGTGCCAGCAGGGCGGGGGCTTCTAATGAAAAACTGTTTTTT. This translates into CASRAGASNEKLFF.

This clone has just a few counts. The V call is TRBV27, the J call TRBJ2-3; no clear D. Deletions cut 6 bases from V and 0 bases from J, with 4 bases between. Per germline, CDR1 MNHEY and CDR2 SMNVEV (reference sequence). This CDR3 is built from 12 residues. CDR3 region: CASSRSTDTQYF. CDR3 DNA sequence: TGTGCCAGCAGCCGGAGCACAGATACGCAGTATTTT.

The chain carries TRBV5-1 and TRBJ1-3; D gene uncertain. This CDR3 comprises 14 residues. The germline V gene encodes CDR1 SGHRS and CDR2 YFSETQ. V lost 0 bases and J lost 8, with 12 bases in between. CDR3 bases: TGCGCCAGCAGCTTGGTGGCACCCCGGGACACCATATATTTT. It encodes CASSLVAPRDTIYF.

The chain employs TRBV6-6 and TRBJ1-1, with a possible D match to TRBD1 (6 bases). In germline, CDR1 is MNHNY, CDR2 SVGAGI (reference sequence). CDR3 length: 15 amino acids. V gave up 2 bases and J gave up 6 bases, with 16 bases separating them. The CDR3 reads CASSYEGGVAAEAFF. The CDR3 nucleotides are TGTGCCAGCAGTTACGAGGGGGGGGTTGCCGCTGAAGCTTTCTTT.